Detailed here is one T cell receptor beta chain. Its matching antigen is unknown. These data originate in a study of graft-versus-host responses after intestinal transplantation. Study context: Recipients received multivisceral, liver-intestinal, or isolated intestinal transplants. Recipients across the board were started on anti-thymocyte globulin induction, then kept on tacrolimus and steroids for approximately three years. Overall study results and limits: Individuals who had graft-donor T cell macrochimerism had allografts that showed high graft-versus-host to host-versus-graft clonal ratios.

TCRdb keeps only in-frame clones here, not all; method: immunoSEQ multiplex PCR. Of about 88,000 clones listed, roughly 93% are singletons. The germline V gene encodes CDR1 SGHNT and CDR2 YYREEE (reference sequence). Germline trimming cut 5 bases from V and 2 bases from J; bases unmatched to any gene: 6. CDR3 size: 16 residues. The chain links TRBV5-4 to TRBJ2-3; TRBD1 matches at 12 bases. The specimen was unstimulated CD4+ T cells sorted from spleen or lymph node cells, collected before transplant. This clonotype was sampled from a human donor who was the organ donor for an intestinal transplant. CDR3 sequence reads: CASSSTGQGATDTQYF. CDR3 DNA sequence: TGTGCCAGCAGTTCGACGGGACAGGGGGCCACAGATACGCAGTATTTT. Together with reference TRBV5-4 and TRBJ2-3, the CDR3 gives the full variable domain: ETGVTQSPTHLIKTRGQQVTLRCSSQSGHNTVSWYQQALGQGPQFIFQYYREEENGRGNFPPRFSGLQFPNYSSELNVNALELDDSALYLCASSSTGQGATDTQYFGPGTRLTVL.